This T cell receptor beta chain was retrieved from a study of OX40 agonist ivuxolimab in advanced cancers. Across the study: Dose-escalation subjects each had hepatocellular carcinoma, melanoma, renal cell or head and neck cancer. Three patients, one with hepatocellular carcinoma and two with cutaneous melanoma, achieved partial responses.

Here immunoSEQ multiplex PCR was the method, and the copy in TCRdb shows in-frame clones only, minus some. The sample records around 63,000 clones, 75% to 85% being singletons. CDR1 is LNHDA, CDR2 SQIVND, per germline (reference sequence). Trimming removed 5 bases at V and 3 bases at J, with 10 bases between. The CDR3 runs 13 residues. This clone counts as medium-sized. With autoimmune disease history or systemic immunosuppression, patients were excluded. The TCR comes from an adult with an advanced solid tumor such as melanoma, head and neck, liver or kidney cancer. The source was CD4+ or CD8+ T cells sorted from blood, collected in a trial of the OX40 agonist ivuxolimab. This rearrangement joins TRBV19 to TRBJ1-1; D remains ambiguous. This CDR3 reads CASSAEGYTEAFF. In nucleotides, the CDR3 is TGTGCCAGTAGTGCGGAGGGTTACACTGAAGCTTTCTTT.